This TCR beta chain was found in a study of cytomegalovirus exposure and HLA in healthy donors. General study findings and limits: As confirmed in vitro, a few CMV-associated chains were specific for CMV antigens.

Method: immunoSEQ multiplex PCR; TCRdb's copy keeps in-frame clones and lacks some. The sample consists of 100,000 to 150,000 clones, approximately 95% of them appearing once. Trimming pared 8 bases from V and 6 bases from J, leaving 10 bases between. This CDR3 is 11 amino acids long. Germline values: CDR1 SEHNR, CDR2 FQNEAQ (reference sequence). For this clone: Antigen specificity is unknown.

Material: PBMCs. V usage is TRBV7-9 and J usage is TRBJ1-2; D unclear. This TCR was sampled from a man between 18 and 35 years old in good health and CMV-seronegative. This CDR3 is CASREVDGYTF. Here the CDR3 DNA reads TGTGCCAGCCGAGAGGTGGATGGCTACACCTTC.